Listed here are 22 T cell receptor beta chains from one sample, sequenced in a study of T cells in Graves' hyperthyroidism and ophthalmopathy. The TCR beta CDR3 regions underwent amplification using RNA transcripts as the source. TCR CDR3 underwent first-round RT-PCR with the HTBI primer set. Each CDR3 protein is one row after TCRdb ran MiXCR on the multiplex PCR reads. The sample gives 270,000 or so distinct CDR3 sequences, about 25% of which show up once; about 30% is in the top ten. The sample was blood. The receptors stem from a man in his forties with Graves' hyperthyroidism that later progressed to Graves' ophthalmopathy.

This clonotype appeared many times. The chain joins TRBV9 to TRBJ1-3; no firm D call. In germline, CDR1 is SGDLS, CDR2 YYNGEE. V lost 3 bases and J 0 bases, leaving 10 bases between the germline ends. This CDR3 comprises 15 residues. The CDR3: CASSGGGNSGNTIYF. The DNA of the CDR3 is TGTGCCAGCAGCGGTGGAGGGAACTCTGGAAACACCATATATTTT.

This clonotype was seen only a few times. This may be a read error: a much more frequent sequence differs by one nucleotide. The DNA of the CDR3 is TGCGCCAGCAGCCATGTTGGGTTTGAAGCTTTCTTT. Protein sequence: CASSHVGFEAFF. V usage is TRBV4-1 and J usage is TRBJ1-1; D uncertain. There are 12 residues in the CDR3. V lost 3 bases to trimming and J lost 7 bases, with 9 bases between them. Per the germline V gene, CDR1 is MGHRA and CDR2 is YSYEKL.

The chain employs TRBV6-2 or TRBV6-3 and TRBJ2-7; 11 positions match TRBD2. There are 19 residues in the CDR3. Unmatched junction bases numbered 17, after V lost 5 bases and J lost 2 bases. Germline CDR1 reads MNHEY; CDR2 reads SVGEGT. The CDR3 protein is CASSRGTGDGTSGTYEQYF. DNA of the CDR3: TGTGCCAGCAGTCGCGGGACAGGAGACGGGACTAGCGGAACCTACGAGCAGTACTTC.

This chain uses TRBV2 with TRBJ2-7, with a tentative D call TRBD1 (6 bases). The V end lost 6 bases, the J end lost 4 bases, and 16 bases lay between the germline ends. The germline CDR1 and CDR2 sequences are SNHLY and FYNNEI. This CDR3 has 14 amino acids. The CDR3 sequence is CASSPWTAEYEQYF. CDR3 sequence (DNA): TGTGCCAGCAGCCCTTGGACAGCGGAGTACGAGCAGTACTTC.

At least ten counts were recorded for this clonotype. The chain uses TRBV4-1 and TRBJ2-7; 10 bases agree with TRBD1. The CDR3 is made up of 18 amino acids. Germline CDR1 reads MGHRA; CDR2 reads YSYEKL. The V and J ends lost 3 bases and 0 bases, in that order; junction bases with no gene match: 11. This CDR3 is CASSHPTSGTGVSYEQYF. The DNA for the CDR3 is TGCGCCAGCAGCCATCCCACGAGTGGGACAGGGGTCTCCTACGAGCAGTACTTC.

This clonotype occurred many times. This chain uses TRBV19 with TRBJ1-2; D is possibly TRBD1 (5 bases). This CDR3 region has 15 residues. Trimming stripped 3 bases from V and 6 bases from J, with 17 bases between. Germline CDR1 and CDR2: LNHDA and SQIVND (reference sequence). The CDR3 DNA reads TGTGCCAGTAGTATCTTAGAAGCTATGACAGATGGCTACACCTTC. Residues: CASSILEAMTDGYTF.

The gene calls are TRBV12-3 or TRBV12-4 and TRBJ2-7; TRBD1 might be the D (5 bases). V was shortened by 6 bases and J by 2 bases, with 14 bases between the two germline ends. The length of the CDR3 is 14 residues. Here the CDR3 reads CASSARWGAYEQYF. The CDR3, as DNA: TGTGCCAGCAGCGCCCGTTGGGGCGCCTACGAGCAGTACTTC.

This CDR3 is CSARDHAGASGYTF. The CDR3 nucleotides read TGCAGTGCTAGAGATCATGCGGGGGCGTCTGGCTACACCTTC. The chain links TRBV20-1 to TRBJ1-2, with a weak D call TRBD1 (6 bases). The CDR3 runs to 14 residues. Germline assignment: CDR1 DFQATT and CDR2 SNEGSKA (reference sequence). Deletions cut 0 bases from V and 7 bases from J, with 15 bases between.

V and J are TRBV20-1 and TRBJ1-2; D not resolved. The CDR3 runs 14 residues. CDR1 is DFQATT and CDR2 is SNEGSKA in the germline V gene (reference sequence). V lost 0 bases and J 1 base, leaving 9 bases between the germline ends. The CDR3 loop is CSAREEEGNYGYTF. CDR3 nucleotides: TGCAGTGCTAGAGAGGAGGAGGGTAACTATGGCTACACCTTC.

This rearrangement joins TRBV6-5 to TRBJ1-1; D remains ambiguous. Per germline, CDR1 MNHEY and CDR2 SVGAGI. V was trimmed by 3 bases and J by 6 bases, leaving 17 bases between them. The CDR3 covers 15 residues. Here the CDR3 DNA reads TGTGCCAGCAGTTATAACCCTGGCCCAGGCGCTGAAGCTTTCTTT. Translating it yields CASSYNPGPGAEAFF.

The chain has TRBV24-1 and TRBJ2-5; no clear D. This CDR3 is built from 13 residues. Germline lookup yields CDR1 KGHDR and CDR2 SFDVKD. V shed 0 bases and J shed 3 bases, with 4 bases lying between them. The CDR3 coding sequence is TGTGCCACCAGTGATTTGGGGGAAGAGACCCAGTACTTC. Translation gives CATSDLGEETQYF.

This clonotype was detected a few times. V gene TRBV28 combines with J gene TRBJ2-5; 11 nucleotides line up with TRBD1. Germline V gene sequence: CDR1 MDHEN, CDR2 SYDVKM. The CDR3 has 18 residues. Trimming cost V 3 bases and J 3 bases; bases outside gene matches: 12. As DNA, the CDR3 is TGTGCCAGCAGTTTCCCGCGGACAGGGGGCAATTGGGAAGAGACCCAGTACTTC. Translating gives CASSFPRTGGNWEETQYF.

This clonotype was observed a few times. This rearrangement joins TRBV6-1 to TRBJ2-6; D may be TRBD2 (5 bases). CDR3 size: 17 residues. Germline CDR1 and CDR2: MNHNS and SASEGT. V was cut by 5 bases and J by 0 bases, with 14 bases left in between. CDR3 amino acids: CASSLTSGSSGANVLTF. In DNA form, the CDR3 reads TGTGCCAGCAGTCTAACATCGGGAAGCTCTGGGGCCAACGTCCTGACTTTC.

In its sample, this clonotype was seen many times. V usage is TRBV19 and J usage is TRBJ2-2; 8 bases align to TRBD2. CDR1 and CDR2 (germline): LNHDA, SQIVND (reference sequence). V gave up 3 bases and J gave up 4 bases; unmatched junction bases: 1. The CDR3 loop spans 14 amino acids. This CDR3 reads CASSISGITGELFF. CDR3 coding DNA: TGTGCCAGTAGTATTAGCGGGATCACCGGGGAGCTGTTTTTT.

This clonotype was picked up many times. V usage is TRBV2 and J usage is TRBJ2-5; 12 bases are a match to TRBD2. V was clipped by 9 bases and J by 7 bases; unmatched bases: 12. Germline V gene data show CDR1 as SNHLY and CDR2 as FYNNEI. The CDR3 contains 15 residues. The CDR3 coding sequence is TGTGCCAGTGGACTAGCGGGGTCACTTTTTGGGACCCAGTACTTC. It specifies CASGLAGSLFGTQYF.

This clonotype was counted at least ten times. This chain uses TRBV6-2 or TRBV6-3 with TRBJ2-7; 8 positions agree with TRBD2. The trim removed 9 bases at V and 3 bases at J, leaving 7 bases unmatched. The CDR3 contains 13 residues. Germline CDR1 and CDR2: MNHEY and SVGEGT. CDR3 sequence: CASQRGGFYEQYF. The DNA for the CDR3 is TGTGCCAGTCAACGGGGGGGCTTCTACGAGCAGTACTTC.

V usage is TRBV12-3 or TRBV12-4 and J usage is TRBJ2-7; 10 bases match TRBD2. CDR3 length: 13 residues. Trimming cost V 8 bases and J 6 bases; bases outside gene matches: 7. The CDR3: CASGVAGGREQYF. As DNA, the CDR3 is TGTGCCAGCGGAGTAGCGGGAGGTCGCGAGCAGTACTTC.

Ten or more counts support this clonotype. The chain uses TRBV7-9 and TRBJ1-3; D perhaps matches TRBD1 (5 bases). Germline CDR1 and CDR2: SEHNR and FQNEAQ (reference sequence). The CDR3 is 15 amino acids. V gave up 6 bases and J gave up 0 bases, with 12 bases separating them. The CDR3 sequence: CASRFGTGSGNTIYF. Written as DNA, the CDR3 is TGTGCCAGCAGATTCGGGACGGGCTCTGGAAACACCATATATTTT.

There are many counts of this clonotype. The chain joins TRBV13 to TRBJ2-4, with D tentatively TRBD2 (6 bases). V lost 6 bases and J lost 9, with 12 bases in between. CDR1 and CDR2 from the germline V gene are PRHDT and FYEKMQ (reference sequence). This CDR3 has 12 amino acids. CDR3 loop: CASSQGRSIQYF. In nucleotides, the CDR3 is TGTGCCAGCAGTCAAGGGAGGAGCATTCAGTACTTC.

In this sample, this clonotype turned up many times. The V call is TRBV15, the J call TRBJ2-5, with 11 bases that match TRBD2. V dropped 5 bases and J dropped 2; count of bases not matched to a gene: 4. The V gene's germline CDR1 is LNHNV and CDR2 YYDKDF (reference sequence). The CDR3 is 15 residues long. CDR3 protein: CATSSGTSGQETQYF. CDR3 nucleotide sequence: TGTGCCACCAGCTCCGGGACTAGCGGTCAAGAGACCCAGTACTTC.

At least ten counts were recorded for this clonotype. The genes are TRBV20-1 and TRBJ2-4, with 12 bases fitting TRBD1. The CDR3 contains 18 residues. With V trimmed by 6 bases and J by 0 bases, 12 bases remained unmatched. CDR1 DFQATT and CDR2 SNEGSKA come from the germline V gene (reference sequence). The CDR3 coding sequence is TGCAGTGCGCCAACGCGGGACAGGGGGCCCACAGCCAAAAACATTCAGTACTTC. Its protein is CSAPTRDRGPTAKNIQYF.

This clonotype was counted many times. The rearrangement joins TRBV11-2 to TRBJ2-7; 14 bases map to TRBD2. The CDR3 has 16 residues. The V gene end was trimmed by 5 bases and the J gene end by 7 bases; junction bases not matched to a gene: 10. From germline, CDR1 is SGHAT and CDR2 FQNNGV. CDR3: CASSPGGTSGSREQYF. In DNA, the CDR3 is TGTGCCAGCAGCCCGGGAGGGACTAGCGGGAGTAGGGAGCAGTACTTC. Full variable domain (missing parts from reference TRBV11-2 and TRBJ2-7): EAGVAQSPRYKIIEKRQSVAFWCNPISGHATLYWYQQILGQGPKLLIQFQNNGVVDDSQLPKDRFSAERLKGVDSTLKIQPAKLEDSAVYLCASSPGGTSGSREQYFGPGTRLTVT.